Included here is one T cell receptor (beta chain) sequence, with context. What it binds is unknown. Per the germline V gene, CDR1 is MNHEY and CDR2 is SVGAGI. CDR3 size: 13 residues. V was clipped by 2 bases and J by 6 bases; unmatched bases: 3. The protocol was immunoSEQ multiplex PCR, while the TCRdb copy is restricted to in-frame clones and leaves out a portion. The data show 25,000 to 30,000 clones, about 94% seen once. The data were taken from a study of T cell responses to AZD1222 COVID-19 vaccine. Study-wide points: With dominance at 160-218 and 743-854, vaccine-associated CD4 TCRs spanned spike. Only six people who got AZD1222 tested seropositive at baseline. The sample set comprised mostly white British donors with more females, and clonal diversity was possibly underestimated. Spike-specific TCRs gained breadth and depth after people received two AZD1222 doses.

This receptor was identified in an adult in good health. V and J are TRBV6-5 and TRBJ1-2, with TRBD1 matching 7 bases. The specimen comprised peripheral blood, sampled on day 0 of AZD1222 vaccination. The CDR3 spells CASSYDRENGYTF. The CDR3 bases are TGTGCCAGCAGTTACGACAGGGAGAATGGCTACACCTTC.